These 14 T cell receptor beta chains were all obtained from the same sample, sequenced in a study of read filtering for tumor transcriptome and immune sequencing. Molecular barcoded adaptors covering alpha/delta and beta/gamma chains were used on roughly 400 ng RNA. TCRdb redid the calling of the reads with MiXCR, one entry per CDR3 protein. The sample has around 130,000 distinct CDR3 sequences; 13% are singletons. Sequenced material: a population of CD138-negative cells sorted from bone marrow. These receptors all stem from a donor over 35 with multiple myeloma.

This clonotype appeared many times. The chain uses TRBV11-2 and TRBJ2-3; 11 positions match TRBD2. This CDR3 contains 17 residues. V lost 5 bases, J lost 3 bases, and 10 bases stayed unmatched. Germline CDR1 and CDR2: SGHAT and FQNNGV. The CDR3 DNA reads TGTGCCAGCAGCACCCGTAGCGGGAGGGCCGTGACAGATACGCAGTATTTT. Protein: CASSTRSGRAVTDTQYF.

This clonotype was observed at least ten times. This chain joins TRBV21-1 and TRBJ2-2; TRBD2, as called in the table, went unchecked against the DNA. TRBV21-1 is shown as a pseudogene. This CDR3 comprises 15 residues. The CDR3 reads CASSKAVTSTGELFF. CDR3 in DNA: TGTGCCAGCAGCAAAGCTGTAACTAGCACCGGGGAGCTGTTTTTT.

This clonotype was picked up a small number of times. A single base separates this from a much larger clone, so it may be a read error. V is TRBV12-3 or TRBV12-4 and J is TRBJ2-6; D gene uncertain. CDR3 size: 13 residues. CDR3 region: CAGSSSGANVLTF. For the CDR3, the DNA is TGTGCCGGCAGTTCGTCTGGGGCCAACGTCCTGACTTTC.

Ten or more counts support this clonotype. The chain has TRBV6-5 and TRBJ2-5; 9 nucleotides line up with TRBD1. The germline gives CDR1 MNHEY, CDR2 SVGAGI. The CDR3 runs 14 residues. V shed 6 bases and J 5 bases; nucleotides not matched to a gene: 7. This CDR3 reads CASRANRGRETQYF. For the CDR3, the DNA is TGTGCCAGCAGGGCAAACAGGGGGCGTGAGACCCAGTACTTC.

The table lists this clonotype with many counts. The genes are TRBV7-9 and TRBJ1-1; D not resolved. CDR1 SEHNR and CDR2 FQNEAQ come from the germline V gene (reference sequence). The CDR3 loop spans 13 amino acids. Trimming stripped 1 base from V and 4 bases from J, with 7 bases between. This CDR3 reads CASSLGYITEAFF. CDR3 coding DNA: TGTGCCAGCAGCTTAGGTTATATCACTGAAGCTTTCTTT.

As concerns this clonotype: The junction departs from the called germline gene at one end, perhaps through a read error. V gene TRBV24-1 combines with J gene TRBJ2-1, with 16 bases that match TRBD2. Germline CDR1 and CDR2: KGHDR and SFDVKD. This CDR3 is 21 amino acids long. CDR3 loop: CATSDFKPGLAGGSSYNEKFF. The DNA of the CDR3 is TGTGCCACCAGTGATTTTAAACCGGGACTAGCGGGAGGGAGCTCATACAATGAGAAGTTCTTC.

This clonotype was observed at least ten times. The chain joins TRBV7-6 to TRBJ2-1; 11 bases are a match to TRBD2. Germline lookup yields CDR1 SGHVS and CDR2 FNYEAQ. The CDR3 totals 15 residues. Trimming took 1 base from V and 9 from J; bases not matched to a gene: 5. CDR3 DNA sequence: TGTGCCAGCAGCTTAGTCCTAGCGGGAGGCGGTGAGCAGTTCTTC. Amino acid sequence: CASSLVLAGGGEQFF.

This clonotype was seen ten or more times. The CDR3 coding sequence is TGCGCCAGCAGCTTGGGCGCGACAGGGGGCAGATCTAATGAAAAACTGTTTTTT. Translating it yields CASSLGATGGRSNEKLFF. This chain uses TRBV5-1 with TRBJ1-4; 10 positions agree with TRBD1. V was clipped by 0 bases and J by 3 bases; unmatched bases: 8. Germline values: CDR1 SGHRS, CDR2 YFSETQ. This CDR3 region has 18 residues.

Comments on this clonotype: This may stem from a read error, because a much larger clone lies one nucleotide away. J is TRBJ1-1 and V is TRBV24-1; no clear D. Trimming removed 5 bases at V and 6 bases at J, with 15 bases between. This CDR3 is 14 amino acids long. From germline, CDR1 is KGHDR and CDR2 SFDVKD. The CDR3 DNA is TGTGCCACCAGTGCCTCGACCCTGGGTGCTGAAGCTTTCTTT. Encoded protein: CATSASTLGAEAFF.

This clonotype was recorded many times. The CDR3 nucleotides read TGCAGTGCTAGCGTCACGGCGGGAGGAAAGTACGAGCAGTACTTC. It encodes CSASVTAGGKYEQYF. The chain carries TRBV20-1 and TRBJ2-7; 8 nucleotides match TRBD2. CDR1 is DFQATT, CDR2 SNEGSKA, per germline (reference sequence). The CDR3 contains 15 residues. The V segment lost 3 bases and the J segment 4 bases; nucleotides outside the gene matches: 11.

This clonotype was picked up many times. CDR3 nucleotide sequence: TGCAGTGCTTCCGGGACAGGGGGCTCGAGTGGCACTGAAGCTTTCTTT. Its protein is CSASGTGGSSGTEAFF. V gene TRBV20-1 combines with J gene TRBJ1-1; the match to TRBD1 covers 12 bases. CDR1 DFQATT and CDR2 SNEGSKA come from the germline V gene (reference sequence). CDR3 length equals 16 residues. Losses at the gene ends were 5 bases for V and 4 bases for J; bases not matched to a gene: 11.

The chain combines TRBV6-5 with TRBJ1-2; D is unresolved. Germline V lookup: CDR1 MNHEY, CDR2 SVGAGI. V lost 4 bases to trimming and J lost 4 bases, with 13 bases between them. The CDR3 is 14 residues long. The CDR3 region has the DNA TGTGCCAGCAGTTTCCAGGACCGACCCTATGGCTACACCTTC. This gives the protein CASSFQDRPYGYTF.

This clonotype was picked up a small number of times. The junction departs from the called germline gene at one end, perhaps through a read error. V and J are TRBV7-2 and TRBJ2-1; TRBD2 aligns across 10 bases. CDR3 length: 15 amino acids. Germline CDR1 reads SGHTA; CDR2 reads FQGNSA. As DNA, the CDR3 is TGTGCCAGCAGCTTAAGCGGGAGGGGGTACAATAAGCAGTTCTTC. This gives the protein CASSLSGRGYNKQFF.

On this clonotype: A much larger clone differs from this one at a single base, so this may be a read error. The chain has TRBV5-1 and TRBJ2-7; 7 bases agree with TRBD1. Germline CDR1 SGHRS, CDR2 YFSETQ. The length of the CDR3 is 15 residues. The CDR3 DNA sequence: TGCGCCAGCAGCTCTACAGGGGTGAGCTCCTACGAGCTGTACTTC. Its protein is CASSSTGVSSYELYF.